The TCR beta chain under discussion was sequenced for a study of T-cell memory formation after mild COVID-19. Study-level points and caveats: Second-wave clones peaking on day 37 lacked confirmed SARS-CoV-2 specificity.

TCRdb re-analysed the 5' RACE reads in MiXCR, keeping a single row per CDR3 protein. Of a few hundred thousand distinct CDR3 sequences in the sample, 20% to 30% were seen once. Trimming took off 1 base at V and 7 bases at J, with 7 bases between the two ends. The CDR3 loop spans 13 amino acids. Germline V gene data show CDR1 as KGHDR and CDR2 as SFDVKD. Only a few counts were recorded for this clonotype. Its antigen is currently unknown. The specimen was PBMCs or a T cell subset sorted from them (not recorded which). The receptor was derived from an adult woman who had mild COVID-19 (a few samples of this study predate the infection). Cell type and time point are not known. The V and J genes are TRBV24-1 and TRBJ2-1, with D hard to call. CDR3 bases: TGTGCCACCAGTGATTTATTCCCTAATGAGCAGTTCTTC. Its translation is CATSDLFPNEQFF.